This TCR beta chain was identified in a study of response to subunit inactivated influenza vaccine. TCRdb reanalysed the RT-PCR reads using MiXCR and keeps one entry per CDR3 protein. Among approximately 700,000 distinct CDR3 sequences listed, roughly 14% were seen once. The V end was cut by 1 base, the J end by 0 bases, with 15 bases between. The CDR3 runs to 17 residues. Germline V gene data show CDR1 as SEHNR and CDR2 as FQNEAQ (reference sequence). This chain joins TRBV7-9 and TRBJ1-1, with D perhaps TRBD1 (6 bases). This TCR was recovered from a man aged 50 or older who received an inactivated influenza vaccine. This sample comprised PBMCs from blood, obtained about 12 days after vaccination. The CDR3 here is CASSLGGAVPMNTEAFF. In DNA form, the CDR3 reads TGTGCCAGCAGCTTAGGGGGGGCAGTCCCTATGAACACTGAAGCTTTCTTT. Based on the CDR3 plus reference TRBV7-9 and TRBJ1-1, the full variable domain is DTGVSQNPRHKITKRGQNVTFRCDPISEHNRLYWYRQTLGQGPEFLTYFQNEAQLEKSRLLSDRFSAERPKGSFSTLEIQRTEQGDSAMYLCASSLGGAVPMNTEAFFGQGTRLTVV.